A selection of T cell receptor beta chains follows, all from one sample in a study of blood T cell repertoires in COVID-19. The method was immunoSEQ multiplex PCR; TCRdb's version includes in-frame clones alone and lacks a portion of them. The data contain 250,000 to 400,000 clones, about 85% of them singletons. The sequencing input was PBMCs or T cells enriched from blood (not recorded which). These receptors were collected from a woman aged 25 to 39 who had been exposed to COVID-19. Each CDR3 is given with its conserved first and last residue.

CDR3 | J | V
CASSSITDTQYF | TRBJ2-3 | TRBV12-3/TRBV12-4
CASSFPGSSGNTIYF | TRBJ1-3 | TRBV21-1
CASSDPGGLNGELFF | TRBJ2-2 | TRBV10-2
CASSLRGDSNYGYTF | TRBJ1-2 | TRBV27
CASSQKTGTTQYF | TRBJ2-3 | TRBV19
CAWSVLGKDQPQHF | TRBJ1-5 | TRBV30
CAISVGGADGELFF | TRBJ2-2 | TRBV10-3
CATGQDTIPEQFF | TRBJ2-1 | TRBV24-1
CASSQGPSNQPQHF | TRBJ1-5 | TRBV5-5
CASGSGGLKPQHF | TRBJ1-5 | TRBV7-9
CASSLVQGPNEKLFF | TRBJ1-4 | TRBV5-6
CAVAQGPETEAFF | TRBJ1-1 | TRBV6-5
CASRPWAVTMNTEAFF | TRBJ1-1 | TRBV28
CASSTRQGFAEAFF | TRBJ1-1 | TRBV5-6
CASRREGREQFF | TRBJ2-1 | TRBV27
CASSPQTGGVYEQYF | TRBJ2-7 | TRBV9
CASSPTGFRGLNYGYTF | TRBJ1-2 | TRBV5-1
CASSNEGGGNQPQHF | TRBJ1-5 | TRBV5-4
CASIPEVGTEAFF | TRBJ1-1 | TRBV28
CASSQDSRMLVSSGTLNPDTQYF | TRBJ2-3 | TRBV3-1/TRBV3-2
CASSFPPHGGSPLHF | TRBJ1-6 | TRBV28
CASSQTGPRNYGYTF | TRBJ1-2 | TRBV4-1
CASSFRQGARAEAFF | TRBJ1-1 | TRBV27
CATSRPAGGSYNEQFF | TRBJ2-1 | TRBV15
CASSSGQGSFTGELFF | TRBJ2-2 | TRBV11-2
CAWSVQGAFEQYF | TRBJ2-7 | TRBV30
CSVVGQIGTDTQYF | TRBJ2-3 | TRBV29-1
CASSIAGQGSAVNQPQHF | TRBJ1-5 | TRBV19
CASSPPTIYNEQFF | TRBJ2-1 | TRBV18
CAISLAGNTDTQYF | TRBJ2-3 | TRBV10-3
CASSHRFAGTVYGYTF | TRBJ1-2 | TRBV4-3
CAWRDRDYEQYF | TRBJ2-7 | TRBV30
CASSITGGGGSPLHF | TRBJ1-6 | TRBV7-2
CASSLALRKGIYEQYF | TRBJ2-7 | TRBV7-9
CASRRGFLRTEAFF | TRBJ1-1 | TRBV2
CASSIPRTVTGNTIYF | TRBJ1-3 | TRBV19
CASSVGDREIDEQFF | TRBJ2-1 | TRBV9
CASSLKGQGAYGYTF | TRBJ1-2 | TRBV27
CASARGGGYTF | TRBJ1-2 | TRBV12-3/TRBV12-4
CSASRDEKLFF | TRBJ1-4 | TRBV20-1
CASSDGGPATGELFF | TRBJ2-2 | TRBV2
CASSMRHKETQYF | TRBJ2-5 | TRBV19
CATSDTAGGLFPTGELFF | TRBJ2-2 | TRBV24-1
CASSFQGVNEKLFF | TRBJ1-4 | TRBV28
CASSVSITGGYRAEAFF | TRBJ1-1 | TRBV6-1
CASSVAGGIGGQGAEKLFF | TRBJ1-4 | TRBV9
CASSQDLIGVNFNEQFF | TRBJ2-1 | TRBV4-3
CATSDQTDNTGELFF | TRBJ2-2 | TRBV24-1
CSASTQPGLAATDTQYF | TRBJ2-3 | TRBV20-1
CASSLSDMNTEAFF | TRBJ1-1 | TRBV28
CASSSTSGNTGELFF | TRBJ2-2 | TRBV18
CASSLTSGRDEQYF | TRBJ2-7 | TRBV28
CASSPRLAGGYYEQYF | TRBJ2-7 | TRBV9